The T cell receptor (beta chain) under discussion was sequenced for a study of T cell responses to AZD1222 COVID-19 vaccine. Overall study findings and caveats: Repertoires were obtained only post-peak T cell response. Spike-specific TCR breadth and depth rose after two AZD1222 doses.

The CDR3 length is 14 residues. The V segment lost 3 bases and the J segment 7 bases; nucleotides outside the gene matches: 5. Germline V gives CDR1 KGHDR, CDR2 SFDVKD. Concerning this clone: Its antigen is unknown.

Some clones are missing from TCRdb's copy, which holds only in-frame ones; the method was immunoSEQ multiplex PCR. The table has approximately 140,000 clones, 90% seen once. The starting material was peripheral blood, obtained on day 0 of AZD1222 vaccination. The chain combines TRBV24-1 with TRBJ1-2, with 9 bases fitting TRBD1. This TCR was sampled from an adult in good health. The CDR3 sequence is CATSDADRGRGYTF. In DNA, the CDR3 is TGTGCCACCAGTGATGCGGACAGGGGACGTGGCTACACCTTC.